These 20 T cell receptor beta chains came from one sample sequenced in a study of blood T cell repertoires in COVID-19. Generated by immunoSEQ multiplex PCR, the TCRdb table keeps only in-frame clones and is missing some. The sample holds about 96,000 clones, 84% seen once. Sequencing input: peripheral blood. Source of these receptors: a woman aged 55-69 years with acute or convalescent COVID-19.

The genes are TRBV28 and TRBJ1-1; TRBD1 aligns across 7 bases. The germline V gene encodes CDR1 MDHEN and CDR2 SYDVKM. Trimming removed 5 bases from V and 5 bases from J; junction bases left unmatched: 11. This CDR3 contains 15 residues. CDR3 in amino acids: CASSIYRTGGTEAFF. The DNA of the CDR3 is TGTGCCAGCAGTATATACAGGACAGGAGGAACTGAAGCTTTCTTT.

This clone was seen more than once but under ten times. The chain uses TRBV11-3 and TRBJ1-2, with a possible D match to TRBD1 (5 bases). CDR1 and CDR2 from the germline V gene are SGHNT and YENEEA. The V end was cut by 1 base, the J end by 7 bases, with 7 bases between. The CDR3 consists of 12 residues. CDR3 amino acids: CASSLGGGGYTF. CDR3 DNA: TGTGCCAGCAGCTTAGGGGGCGGTGGCTACACCTTC.

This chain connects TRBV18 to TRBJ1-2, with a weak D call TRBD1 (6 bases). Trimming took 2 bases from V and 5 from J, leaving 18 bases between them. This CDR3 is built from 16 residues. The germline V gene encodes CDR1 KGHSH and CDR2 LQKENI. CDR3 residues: CASSPASGGTEYGYTF. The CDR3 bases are TGTGCCAGCTCACCAGCATCTGGGGGCACGGAATATGGCTACACCTTC.

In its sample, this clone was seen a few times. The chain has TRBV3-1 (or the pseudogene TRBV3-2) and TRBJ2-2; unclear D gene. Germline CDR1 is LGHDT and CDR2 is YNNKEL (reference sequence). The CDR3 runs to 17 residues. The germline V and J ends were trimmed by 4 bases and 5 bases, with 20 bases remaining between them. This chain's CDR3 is CASSPPVGYPPTGELFF. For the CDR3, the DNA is TGTGCCAGCAGCCCGCCCGTGGGCTACCCTCCTACCGGGGAGCTGTTTTTT.

The CDR3 reads CASSQTSGGAPDTQYF. CDR3 nucleotides: TGTGCCAGCAGCCAAACTAGCGGGGGGGCCCCAGATACGCAGTATTTT. The chain combines TRBV7-6 with TRBJ2-3; 13 positions match TRBD2. The CDR3 has 16 residues. J lost 4 bases, V lost 5 bases, and 6 bases had no gene match. Germline V lookup: CDR1 SGHVS, CDR2 FNYEAQ.

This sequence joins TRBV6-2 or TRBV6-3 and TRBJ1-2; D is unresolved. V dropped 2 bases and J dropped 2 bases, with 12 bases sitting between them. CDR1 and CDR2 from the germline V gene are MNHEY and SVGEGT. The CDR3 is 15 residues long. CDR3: CASSYGAGRNYGYTF. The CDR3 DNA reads TGTGCCAGCAGTTACGGAGCGGGGAGAAACTATGGCTACACCTTC.

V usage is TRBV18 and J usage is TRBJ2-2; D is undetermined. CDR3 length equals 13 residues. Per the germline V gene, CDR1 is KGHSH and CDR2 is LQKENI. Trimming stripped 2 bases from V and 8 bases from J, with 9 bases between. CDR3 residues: CASSPETRGELFF. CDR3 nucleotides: TGTGCCAGCTCACCAGAAACTCGTGGGGAGCTGTTTTTT.

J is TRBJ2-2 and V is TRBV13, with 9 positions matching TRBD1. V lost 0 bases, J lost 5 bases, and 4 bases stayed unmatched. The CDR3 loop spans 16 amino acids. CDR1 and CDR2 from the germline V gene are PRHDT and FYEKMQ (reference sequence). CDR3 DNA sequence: TGTGCCAGCAGCTTAGGTACAGGGGGCCCAACCGGGGAGCTGTTTTTT. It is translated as CASSLGTGGPTGELFF. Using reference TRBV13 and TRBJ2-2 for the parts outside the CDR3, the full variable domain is AAGVIQSPRHLIKEKRETATLKCYPIPRHDTVYWYQQGPGQDPQFLISFYEKMQSDKGSIPDRFSAQQFSDYHSELNMSSLELGDSALYFCASSLGTGGPTGELFFGEGSRLTVL.

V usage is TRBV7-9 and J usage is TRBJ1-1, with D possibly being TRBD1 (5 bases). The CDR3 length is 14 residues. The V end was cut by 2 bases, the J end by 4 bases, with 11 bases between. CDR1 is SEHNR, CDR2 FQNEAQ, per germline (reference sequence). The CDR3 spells CASSLMEGITEAFF. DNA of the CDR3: TGTGCCAGCAGCTTAATGGAGGGGATCACTGAAGCTTTCTTT.

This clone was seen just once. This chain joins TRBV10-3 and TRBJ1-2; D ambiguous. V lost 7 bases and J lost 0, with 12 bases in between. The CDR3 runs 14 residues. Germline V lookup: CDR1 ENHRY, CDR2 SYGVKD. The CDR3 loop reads CAITQAGANYGYTF. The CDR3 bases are TGTGCCATCACCCAAGCCGGAGCTAACTATGGCTACACCTTC.

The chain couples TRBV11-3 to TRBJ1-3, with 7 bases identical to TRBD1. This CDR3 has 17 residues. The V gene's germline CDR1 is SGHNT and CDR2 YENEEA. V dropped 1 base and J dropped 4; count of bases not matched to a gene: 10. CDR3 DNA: TGTGCCAGCAGCTTAGGAGTATACAGGGGCTCGGGAAACACCATATATTTT. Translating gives CASSLGVYRGSGNTIYF.

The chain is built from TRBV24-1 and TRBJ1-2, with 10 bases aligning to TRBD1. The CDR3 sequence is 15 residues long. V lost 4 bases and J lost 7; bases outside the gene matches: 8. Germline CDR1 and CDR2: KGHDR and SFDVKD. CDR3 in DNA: TGTGCCACCAGTGAAACCGGGACAGGGGTTCGTGGCTACACCTTC. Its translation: CATSETGTGVRGYTF.

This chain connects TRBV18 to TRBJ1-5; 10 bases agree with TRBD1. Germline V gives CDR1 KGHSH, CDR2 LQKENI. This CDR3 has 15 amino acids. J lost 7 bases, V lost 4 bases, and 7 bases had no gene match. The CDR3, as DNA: TGTGCCAGCTCACTTCGACAGGGGGCGAGGCAGCCCCAGCATTTT. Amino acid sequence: CASSLRQGARQPQHF.

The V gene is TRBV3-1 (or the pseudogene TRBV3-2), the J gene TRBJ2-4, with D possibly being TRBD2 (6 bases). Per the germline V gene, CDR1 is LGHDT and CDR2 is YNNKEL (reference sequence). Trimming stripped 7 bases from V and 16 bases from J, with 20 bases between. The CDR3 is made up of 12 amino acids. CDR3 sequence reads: CASTQTGENVYF. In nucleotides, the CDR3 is TGTGCCAGCACCCAGACGGGGGAGAATGTTTACTTC.

In DNA form, the CDR3 reads TGTGCCAGCAGCTTAGGTGGTAGCGGCGAGACCCAGTACTTC. It yields the protein CASSLGGSGETQYF. V is TRBV11-3 and J is TRBJ2-5; tentatively, D is TRBD2 (6 bases). The CDR3 length is 14 residues. Deletions cut 1 base from V and 5 bases from J, with 11 bases between. Germline-derived CDR1 and CDR2 are SGHNT and YENEEA.

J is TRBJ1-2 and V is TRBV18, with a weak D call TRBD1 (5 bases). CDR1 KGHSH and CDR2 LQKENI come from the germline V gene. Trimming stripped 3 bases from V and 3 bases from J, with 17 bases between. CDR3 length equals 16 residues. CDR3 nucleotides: TGTGCCAGCTCACCCCTAGATGTTGACAGCTACTATGGCTACACCTTC. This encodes CASSPLDVDSYYGYTF.

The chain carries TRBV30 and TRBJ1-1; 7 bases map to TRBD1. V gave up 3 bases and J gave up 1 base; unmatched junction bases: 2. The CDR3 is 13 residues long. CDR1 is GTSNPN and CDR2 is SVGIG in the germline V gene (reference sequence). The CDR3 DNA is TGTGCCTGGAGCGCAGGGGGGAACACTGAAGCTTTCTTT. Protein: CAWSAGGNTEAFF.

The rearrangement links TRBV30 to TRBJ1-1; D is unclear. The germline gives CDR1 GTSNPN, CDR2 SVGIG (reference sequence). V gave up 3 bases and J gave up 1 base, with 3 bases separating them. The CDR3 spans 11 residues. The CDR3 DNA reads TGTGCCTGGAGACAGAACACTGAAGCTTTCTTT. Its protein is CAWRQNTEAFF.

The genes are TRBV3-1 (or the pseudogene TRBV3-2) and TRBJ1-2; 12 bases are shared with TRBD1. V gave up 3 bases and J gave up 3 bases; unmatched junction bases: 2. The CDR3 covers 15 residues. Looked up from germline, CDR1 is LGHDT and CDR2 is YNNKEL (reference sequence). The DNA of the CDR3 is TGTGCCAGCAGCCACGGGACAGGGGGCGACTATGGCTACACCTTC. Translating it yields CASSHGTGGDYGYTF.

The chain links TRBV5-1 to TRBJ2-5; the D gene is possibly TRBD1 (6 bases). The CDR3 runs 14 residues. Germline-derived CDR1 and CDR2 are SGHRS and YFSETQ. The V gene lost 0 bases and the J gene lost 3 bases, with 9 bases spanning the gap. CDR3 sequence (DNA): TGCGCCAGCAGCTTGGGACACAGGGAAGAGACCCAGTACTTC. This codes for CASSLGHREETQYF.